Listed here are 14 T cell receptor beta chains from one sample, sequenced in a study of T-cell reconstitution after alpha-beta-depleted transplantation in children. Unique molecular identifiers were incorporated into the prepared TCRbeta library. TCRdb reprocessed the PCR reads via MiXCR and lists one record per CDR3 protein. The sample carries roughly 300,000 distinct CDR3 sequences, around a tenth recorded once. This specimen was PBMCs from the stem cell graft donor, taken from the stem cell graft. The receptors stem from a human donor who donated a stem cell graft to a child with acute lymphoblastic leukemia.

The chain carries TRBV18 and TRBJ1-1; TRBD1 matches 12 bases. V shed 3 bases and J 3 bases; nucleotides not matched to a gene: 11. The CDR3 covers 18 residues. The germline CDR1 and CDR2 sequences are KGHSH and LQKENI. The CDR3 region is CASSPVSGTGGLDTEAFF. The CDR3 DNA reads TGTGCCAGCTCACCGGTATCCGGGACAGGGGGCTTGGACACTGAAGCTTTCTTT.

A few counts support this clonotype. The chain couples TRBV12-3 or TRBV12-4 to TRBJ2-1; 8 bases agree with TRBD2. With 1 base clipped from V and 0 bases from J, the junction kept 5 bases outside the gene matches. This CDR3 spans 17 amino acids. The CDR3 nucleotides read TGTGCCAGCAGTTTAGGGTCTAGCGGGCCCTCCTACAATGAGCAGTTCTTC. Protein sequence: CASSLGSSGPSYNEQFF.

Many counts were recorded for this clonotype. J is TRBJ2-1 and V is TRBV20-1; no firm D call. The CDR3 runs 14 residues. The germline gives CDR1 DFQATT, CDR2 SNEGSKA (reference sequence). V lost 1 base to trimming and J lost 4 bases, with 11 bases between them. The CDR3: CSARGRTQYNEQFF. The CDR3, as DNA: TGCAGTGCTAGAGGAAGAACTCAGTACAATGAGCAGTTCTTC.

This clonotype was seen only a few times. The chain is built from TRBV6-1 and TRBJ2-2, with D perhaps assigned TRBD1 or TRBD2 (5 bases each). The CDR3 is made up of 12 amino acids. Germline CDR1 reads MNHNS; CDR2 reads SASEGT. Deletions cut 11 bases from V and 6 bases from J, with 13 bases between. The CDR3 reads CAGGLGPGELFF. The CDR3 DNA reads as TGTGCCGGGGGTTTGGGCCCCGGGGAGCTGTTTTTT.

This clonotype has more than one count but fewer than ten. The chain couples TRBV5-1 to TRBJ2-1; D is undetermined. Germline CDR1 and CDR2: SGHRS and YFSETQ. The V gene lost 2 bases and the J gene lost 0 bases, with 15 bases spanning the gap. This CDR3 is built from 17 residues. The CDR3 DNA sequence: TGCGCCAGCAGCTTCGAACTCGGACCCAGCTCCTACAATGAGCAGTTCTTC. Amino acid sequence: CASSFELGPSSYNEQFF. Full variable domain (outside the CDR3, taken from reference TRBV5-1 and TRBJ2-1): KAGVTQTPRYLIKTRGQQVTLSCSPISGHRSVSWYQQTPGQGLQFLFEYFSETQRNKGNFPGRFSGRQFSNSRSEMNVSTLELGDSALYLCASSFELGPSSYNEQFFGPGTRLTVL.

This clonotype was detected a few times. The chain links TRBV12-3 or TRBV12-4 to TRBJ2-1, with TRBD2 identical over 7 bases. There are 14 residues in the CDR3. V lost 5 bases, J lost 3 bases, and 4 bases stayed unmatched. CDR3 region: CASSPQRGYNEQFF. DNA of the CDR3: TGTGCCAGCAGTCCCCAGCGGGGCTACAATGAGCAGTTCTTC.

This clonotype was recorded a few times. The rearrangement joins TRBV3-1 to TRBJ2-3, with D unresolved. Trimming shortened V by 0 bases and J by 0 bases, and 10 bases separated the two germline ends. The CDR3 extends over 16 amino acids. From germline, CDR1 is LGHDT and CDR2 YNNKEL (reference sequence). DNA for the CDR3: TGTGCCAGCAGCCAAGATGGCCCTGACAGCACAGATACGCAGTATTTT. Translating it yields CASSQDGPDSTDTQYF.

The genes are TRBV2 and TRBJ2-2, with 10 bases identical to TRBD2. Germline loops: CDR1 SNHLY, CDR2 FYNNEI. The ends lost 8 bases at V and 7 bases at J; junction bases unmatched: 10. CDR3 length: 15 amino acids. The CDR3 bases are TGTGCCAGCTCTGGGCTAGCGGGAGCGGTCGGGGAGCTGTTTTTT. This translates into CASSGLAGAVGELFF.

This clonotype occurred many times. The V call is TRBV7-2, the J call TRBJ2-1, with 7 bases identical to TRBD2. Germline values: CDR1 SGHTA, CDR2 FQGNSA. After removal of 2 bases from V and 6 bases from J, the junction contained 10 bases not matched to a gene. The CDR3 loop spans 16 amino acids. The CDR3 DNA reads TGTGCCAGCAGCTTAAAAGCGAGCGGGGCCCCCAATGAGCAGTTCTTC. Its protein is CASSLKASGAPNEQFF.

This clonotype has at least ten counts. V gene TRBV5-1 combines with J gene TRBJ2-1; a possible D gene is TRBD2 (7 bases). Trimming left V 4 bases short and J 6 bases short, with 20 bases between. Per germline, CDR1 SGHRS and CDR2 YFSETQ. This CDR3 is 16 amino acids long. Written as DNA, the CDR3 is TGCGCCAGCAGCCTTGATCCCGGGGGGCTAATCAATGAGCAGTTCTTC. It translates to CASSLDPGGLINEQFF.

The V and J genes are TRBV7-2 and TRBJ2-4; TRBD2 matches 7 bases. CDR3 length: 14 residues. CDR1 is SGHTA, CDR2 FQGNSA, per germline. The junction had 8 bases not matched to a gene; V was cut back by 5 bases and J by 7 bases. The CDR3 DNA reads as TGTGCCAGCAGCCGTGGGGGGGGGAGGAACATTCAGTACTTC. The encoded protein is CASSRGGGRNIQYF.

Of note for this clonotype: An end of the junction differs from the germline gene, which may be a read error. The chain joins TRBV12-3 or TRBV12-4 to TRBJ2-1, with D uncertain. This CDR3 spans 18 amino acids. The CDR3, as DNA: TGTGCCAGCTGTTTAGAAGGAAGACGGATCAGCTCCTACAATGAGCAGTTCTTC. It codes for CASCLEGRRISSYNEQFF.

The V and J genes are TRBV15 and TRBJ1-5; tentatively, D is TRBD1 (5 bases). CDR1 and CDR2 from the germline V gene are LNHNV and YYDKDF (reference sequence). V lost 1 base and J lost 6, with 16 bases in between. The CDR3 sequence is 16 residues long. CDR3 sequence (DNA): TGTGCCACCAGCAGAGGGGACGGACGGCGGCTTCAGCCCCAGCATTTT. Residues: CATSRGDGRRLQPQHF.

V usage is TRBV28 and J usage is TRBJ2-5; perhaps TRBD2 as D (5 bases). V was trimmed by 2 bases and J by 5 bases, leaving 12 bases between them. Germline V lookup: CDR1 MDHEN, CDR2 SYDVKM. There are 14 residues in the CDR3. The CDR3 sequence is CASSLRGLWETQYF. The CDR3, as DNA: TGTGCCAGCAGTTTACGGGGATTGTGGGAGACCCAGTACTTC.